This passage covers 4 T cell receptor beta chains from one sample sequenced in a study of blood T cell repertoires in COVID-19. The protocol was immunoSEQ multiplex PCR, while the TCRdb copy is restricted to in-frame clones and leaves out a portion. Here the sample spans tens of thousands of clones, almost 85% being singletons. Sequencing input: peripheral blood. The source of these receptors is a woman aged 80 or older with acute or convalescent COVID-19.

In nucleotides, the CDR3 is TGTGCCAGCTCGGGAGGCGGACCGAACACTGAAGCTTTCTTT. Translated: CASSGGGPNTEAFF. The chain employs TRBV18 and TRBJ1-1; D ambiguous. Germline V lookup: CDR1 KGHSH, CDR2 LQKENI. The CDR3 has 14 residues. With 6 bases removed from V and 1 base from J, the gap between germline ends came to 12 bases.

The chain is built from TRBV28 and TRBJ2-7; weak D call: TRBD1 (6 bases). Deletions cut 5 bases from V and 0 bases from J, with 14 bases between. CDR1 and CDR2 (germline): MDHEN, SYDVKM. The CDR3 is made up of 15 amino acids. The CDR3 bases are TGTGCCAGCAGTCCCGACAGGTTGGGCTCCTACGAGCAGTACTTC. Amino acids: CASSPDRLGSYEQYF.

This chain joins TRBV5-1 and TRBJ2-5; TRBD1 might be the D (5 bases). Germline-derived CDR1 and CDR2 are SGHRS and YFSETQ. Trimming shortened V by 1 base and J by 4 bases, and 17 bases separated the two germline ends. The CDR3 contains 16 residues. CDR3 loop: CASSLRVNRLGETQYF. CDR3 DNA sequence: TGCGCCAGCAGCTTGCGAGTCAACAGGCTCGGAGAGACCCAGTACTTC. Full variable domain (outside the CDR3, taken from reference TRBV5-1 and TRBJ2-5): KAGVTQTPRYLIKTRGQQVTLSCSPISGHRSVSWYQQTPGQGLQFLFEYFSETQRNKGNFPGRFSGRQFSNSRSEMNVSTLELGDSALYLCASSLRVNRLGETQYFGPGTRLLVL.

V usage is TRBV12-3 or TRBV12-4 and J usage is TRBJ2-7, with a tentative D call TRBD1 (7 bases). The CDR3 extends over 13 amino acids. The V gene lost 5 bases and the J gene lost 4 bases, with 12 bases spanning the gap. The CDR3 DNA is TGTGCCAGCAGTGCGGGACAGCTTTACGAGCAGTACTTC. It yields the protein CASSAGQLYEQYF.